This T cell receptor (beta chain) was retrieved from a study of T-cell reconstitution after alpha-beta-depleted transplantation in children. Study-level findings and limits: After transplant, high TCRbeta diversity at day 60 in some patients arose from surviving recipient T cells and thymic progenitors. Diversity and T-cell counts at one year after transplant derived mostly from new T cells.

This clonotype was counted at least ten times. The antigen is undetermined. Preparation of the TCRbeta library used unique molecular identifiers. One entry per CDR3 protein, called by TCRdb with MiXCR from the PCR reads. The table shows over 450,000 distinct CDR3 sequences, with roughly 10% occurring only once. Germline CDR1 SGHAT, CDR2 FQNNGV. Trimming took 1 base from V and 6 from J; bases not matched to a gene: 5. The CDR3 extends over 15 amino acids. The specimen comprised PBMCs, sampled before TCRalphabeta/CD19-depleted stem cell transplant. The source of this sequence is a child between 2 and 9 years old with inherited bone marrow failure, due to receive a stem cell transplant. The chain links TRBV11-2 to TRBJ2-2, with 7 bases that match TRBD2. The DNA for the CDR3 is TGTGCCAGCAGCTTAGGCGGGAGTTTCCCCGGGGAGCTGTTTTTT. It is translated as CASSLGGSFPGELFF.